A selection of T cell receptor beta chains follows, all from one sample in a study of shared T cell receptors in the human thymus. Profiled with immunoSEQ multiplex PCR; TCRdb holds only in-frame clones, not every one. The table includes hundreds of thousands of clones, more than 75% detected once. The data were also submitted as part of a second study, on human thymus T cells.

The sequencing sample was made of thymocytes. These receptors were taken from a boy less than two years old with a congenital heart defect. CDR3s include the opening cysteine and the closing phenylalanine or tryptophan. D genes are given only for firm matches. Clone size is not always given. Where it is, it says once, few, many or a class for expanded clones.

v_gene	j_gene	abundance	d_gene	CDR3aa	CDR3nt
TRBV29-1	TRBJ2-3	.	TRBD2	CSVVTAGGTDTQYF	TGCAGCGTCGTGACGGCGGGAGGGACAGATACGCAGTATTTT
TRBV6-5	TRBJ2-2	few	.	CASSYGTSNTGELFF	TGTGCCAGCAGTTACGGGACTTCGAACACCGGGGAGCTGTTTTTT
TRBV23-1	TRBJ2-3	.	.	CASSHAPDRISSDTQYF	TGCGCCAGCAGTCACGCACCCGACAGGATATCTTCAGATACGCAGTATTTT
TRBV4-1	TRBJ2-2	few	TRBD1	CASSQGGTGYGELFF	TGCGCCAGCAGCCAAGGGGGGACAGGGTACGGGGAGCTGTTTTTT
TRBV10-3	TRBJ2-7	.	TRBD1	CATVPKWDSTYEQYF	TGTGCCACCGTCCCGAAATGGGACAGCACCTACGAGCAGTACTTC
TRBV4-2	TRBJ2-5	.	.	CASSQEGGPLETQYF	TGTGCCAGCAGCCAAGAAGGGGGACCGTTGGAGACCCAGTACTTC
TRBV7-9	TRBJ1-6	.	.	CASSSIRGGRSPLHF	TGTGCCAGCAGCTCCATCCGGGGGGGTAGATCACCCCTCCACTTT
TRBV5-1	TRBJ2-1	.	.	CASSLASTSPYNEQFF	TGCGCCAGCAGCTTGGCCAGCACTAGTCCCTACAATGAGCAGTTCTTC
TRBV5-1	TRBJ2-4	.	TRBD2	CASSRVAGDRPKNIQYF	TGCGCCAGCAGCCGAGTAGCGGGAGACCGCCCTAAAAACATTCAGTACTTC
TRBV6-4	TRBJ2-7	.	.	CASSDSGAVSYEQYF	TGTGCCAGCAGTGACTCGGGGGCGGTTTCCTACGAGCAGTACTTC